A single sample gave rise to the 20 T cell receptor beta chains below, sequenced in a study of blood T cell repertoires in COVID-19. The method was immunoSEQ multiplex PCR; TCRdb's version includes in-frame clones alone and lacks a portion of them. The data hold roughly 700,000 clones, with approximately 90% observed a single time. The sequenced sample consisted of peripheral blood. The receptors were gathered from a woman between 18 and 29 years old with acute or convalescent COVID-19.

V gene TRBV29-1 combines with J gene TRBJ1-2; 9 nucleotides line up with TRBD1. V gave up 4 bases and J gave up 5 bases; unmatched junction bases: 11. This CDR3 comprises 15 residues. The V gene's germline CDR1 is SQVTM and CDR2 ANQGSEA. CDR3 in amino acids: CSVVGDVGQGYGYTF. In DNA, the CDR3 is TGCAGCGTTGTAGGCGATGTAGGACAGGGGTATGGCTACACCTTC. The variable domain in full, completed from reference TRBV29-1 and TRBJ1-2, reads SAVISQKPSRDICQRGTSLTIQCQVDSQVTMMFWYRQQPGQSLTLIATANQGSEATYESGFVIDKFPISRPNLTFSTLTVSNMSPEDSSIYLCSVVGDVGQGYGYTFGSGTRLTVV.

The chain has TRBV4-3 and TRBJ1-3; D unclear. Germline CDR1 and CDR2: LGHNA and YSLEER. Trimming pared 0 bases from V and 0 bases from J, leaving 9 bases between. CDR3 length equals 16 residues. The CDR3 region has the DNA TGCGCCAGCAGCCAAGAACGGACTAGCTCTGGAAACACCATATATTTT. Encoded protein: CASSQERTSSGNTIYF.

This sequence joins TRBV24-1 and TRBJ2-1; 10 nucleotides align to TRBD2. The CDR3 has 16 amino acids. V dropped 4 bases and J dropped 15; count of bases not matched to a gene: 17. Germline V CDR1 and CDR2: KGHDR, SFDVKD. This CDR3 reads CATSDPKRTSGPNRFF. In DNA, the CDR3 is TGTGCCACCAGTGACCCTAAGCGGACTAGCGGCCCAAATAGGTTCTTC.

The V call is TRBV7-6, the J call TRBJ2-5; 8 bases are a match to TRBD1. The length of the CDR3 is 17 residues. CDR1 is SGHVS, CDR2 FNYEAQ, per germline. Trimming removed 4 bases from V and 2 bases from J; junction bases left unmatched: 12. The CDR3 spells CASSSPFRQGIQETQYF. The CDR3 DNA sequence: TGTGCCAGCAGCTCCCCCTTTCGACAGGGGATACAAGAGACCCAGTACTTC.

The chain is built from TRBV7-8 and TRBJ1-3; 7 nucleotides match TRBD1. The CDR3 has 15 residues. Germline lookup yields CDR1 SGHVS and CDR2 FQNEAQ. J gave up 0 bases and V 5 bases, and 4 bases lay outside the gene matches. CDR3: CASSRQGFSGNTIYF. In nucleotides, the CDR3 is TGTGCCAGCAGCCGACAGGGTTTCTCTGGAAACACCATATATTTT.

The V gene is TRBV5-5, the J gene TRBJ2-7, with D perhaps matching TRBD1 (6 bases). The CDR3 runs to 15 residues. The germline V gene encodes CDR1 SGHKS and CDR2 YYEKEE (reference sequence). V was shortened by 2 bases and J by 2 bases, with 14 bases between the two germline ends. The CDR3 coding sequence is TGTGCCAGCAGCTTTAACAGGGCCTTACCCTACGAGCAGTACTTC. Protein sequence: CASSFNRALPYEQYF.

The chain has TRBV5-4 and TRBJ1-1; 10 bases map to TRBD1. CDR1 is SGHNT and CDR2 is YYREEE in the germline V gene (reference sequence). The V and J ends lost 4 bases and 6 bases, in that order; junction bases with no gene match: 3. The CDR3 totals 13 residues. CDR3 amino acids: CASSAGQGAEAFF. The CDR3 DNA reads TGTGCCAGCAGCGCAGGACAGGGGGCTGAAGCTTTCTTT.

The gene calls are TRBV4-3 and TRBJ1-2; 10 bases are a match to TRBD1. J was trimmed by 6 bases and V by 4 bases; bases with no gene match: 5. In germline, CDR1 is LGHNA, CDR2 YSLEER. This CDR3 has 14 amino acids. The CDR3 loop reads CASSPGQGRHGYTF. The CDR3 coding sequence is TGCGCCAGCAGCCCGGGACAGGGGAGACATGGCTACACCTTC.

The chain combines TRBV6-5 with TRBJ2-1; D is ambiguous. CDR3 length: 13 amino acids. Looked up from germline, CDR1 is MNHEY and CDR2 is SVGAGI. Trimming left V 4 bases short and J 5 bases short, with 9 bases between. CDR3 sequence reads: CASSFVENNEQFF. CDR3 coding DNA: TGTGCCAGCAGTTTTGTGGAGAACAATGAGCAGTTCTTC.

This clone was counted once. The chain employs TRBV6-5 and TRBJ1-2, with a weak D call TRBD1 (6 bases). This CDR3 is built from 10 residues. V lost 6 bases, J lost 9 bases, and 8 bases lay in between. Germline values: CDR1 MNHEY, CDR2 SVGAGI. The CDR3 nucleotides are TGTGCCAGCAGGGGGGACAGCTACACCTTC. It yields the protein CASRGDSYTF.

This chain links TRBV10-3 with TRBJ1-1; possible D gene TRBD1, 6 bases. Germline CDR1 ENHRY, CDR2 SYGVKD. This CDR3 has 13 amino acids. V was trimmed by 5 bases and J by 3 bases, leaving 10 bases between them. The CDR3 DNA is TGTGCCATCAGTTCAAAGGGGGACACTGAAGCTTTCTTT. Its protein is CAISSKGDTEAFF.

The chain carries TRBV7-9 and TRBJ1-1; D is unresolved. The CDR3 is made up of 14 amino acids. The germline V gene encodes CDR1 SEHNR and CDR2 FQNEAQ (reference sequence). V was shortened by 5 bases and J by 7 bases, with 17 bases between the two germline ends. For the CDR3, the DNA is TGTGCCAGCAGCCCCCCCCACAACCGAGGTGAAGCTTTCTTT. Translation gives CASSPPHNRGEAFF.

V and J are TRBV18 and TRBJ1-5; 8 bases are a match to TRBD1. Germline V CDR1 and CDR2: KGHSH, LQKENI. The V segment lost 3 bases and the J segment 4 bases; nucleotides outside the gene matches: 8. There are 16 residues in the CDR3. In nucleotides, the CDR3 is TGTGCCAGCTCACCGAGGGGACAGGTCCCGAATCAGCCCCAGCATTTT. Amino acids: CASSPRGQVPNQPQHF.

The rearrangement links TRBV27 to TRBJ1-6; a possible D gene is TRBD1 (6 bases). CDR3 length: 15 residues. Germline loops: CDR1 MNHEY, CDR2 SMNVEV (reference sequence). V dropped 7 bases and J dropped 8 bases, with 18 bases sitting between them. CDR3 sequence: CASKATGPSYSPLHF. DNA for the CDR3: TGTGCCAGCAAGGCCACAGGGCCCTCATATTCACCCCTCCACTTT.

The V gene is TRBV6-2 or TRBV6-3, the J gene TRBJ2-7; 7 bases fit TRBD2. CDR3 length: 14 residues. Germline values: CDR1 MNHEY, CDR2 SVGEGT. Trimming at V came to 2 bases and at J to 5 bases, leaving 6 bases not matched to a gene. The CDR3 loop reads CASSYGRGLNEQYF. As DNA, the CDR3 is TGTGCCAGCAGTTACGGGAGGGGACTCAACGAGCAGTACTTC.

The rearrangement uses TRBV3-1 (or the pseudogene TRBV3-2) and TRBJ2-2, with TRBD2 matching 11 bases. The CDR3 covers 20 residues. The trim removed 1 base at V and 1 base at J, leaving 11 bases unmatched. Germline loops: CDR1 LGHDT, CDR2 YNNKEL (reference sequence). The CDR3 region has the DNA TGTGCCAGCAGCCAAGCTTCCGGGCTAGCGGGGGGTCTGAACACCGGGGAGCTGTTTTTT. Translated: CASSQASGLAGGLNTGELFF.

The V and J genes are TRBV4-1 and TRBJ1-4; 11 bases agree with TRBD1. J was trimmed by 12 bases and V by 2 bases; bases with no gene match: 8. Germline V gene data show CDR1 as MGHRA and CDR2 as YSYEKL. The CDR3 sequence is 15 residues long. The CDR3 DNA reads TGCGCCAGCAGCCAACCCGGGACAGGGGGTTGGGAACTGTTTTTT. Protein sequence: CASSQPGTGGWELFF.

The chain has TRBV6-6 and TRBJ1-1; unclear D gene. V lost 7 bases, J lost 0 bases, and 12 bases lay in between. This CDR3 comprises 14 residues. Germline-derived CDR1 and CDR2 are MNHNY and SVGAGI (reference sequence). CDR3 residues: CASILYLMNTEAFF. DNA of the CDR3: TGTGCCAGCATTCTCTACCTCATGAACACTGAAGCTTTCTTT.

The chain couples TRBV5-8 to TRBJ1-5; 10 bases match TRBD1. The CDR3 consists of 14 residues. CDR1 and CDR2 from the germline V gene are SGHTS and YDEGEE. V shed 10 bases and J 6 bases; nucleotides not matched to a gene: 10. The DNA for the CDR3 is TGTGCCGAGGGTCCGGGACAGGGGTTTCAGCCCCAGCATTTT. Residues: CAEGPGQGFQPQHF.

The gene calls are TRBV2 and TRBJ1-2, with D possibly TRBD1 on 6 matching bases. Trimming pared 10 bases from V and 3 bases from J, leaving 18 bases between. CDR1 and CDR2 from the germline V gene are SNHLY and FYNNEI. The CDR3 is made up of 14 amino acids. CDR3 nucleotide sequence: TGTGCCAAAGGGGGGGACAAGAGGGACTATGGCTACACCTTC. Translated: CAKGGDKRDYGYTF.